Below are 6 T cell receptor beta chains sequenced from a single sample in a study of blood T cell repertoires in COVID-19. Some clones are missing from TCRdb's copy, which holds only in-frame ones; the method was immunoSEQ multiplex PCR. Among roughly 200,000 clones listed, 85% were seen once. The sample was PBMCs or T cells enriched from blood (not recorded which). The receptors were sampled from a man in his forties who had recovered from COVID-19.

The V gene is TRBV30, the J gene TRBJ1-6; D is uncertain. V shed 0 bases and J shed 9 bases, with 12 bases lying between them. CDR3 length: 14 amino acids. Germline lookup yields CDR1 GTSNPN and CDR2 SVGIG (reference sequence). The CDR3 region has the DNA TGTGCCTGGAGTGTAGCGGGAGGGCGTTCACCCCTCCACTTT. Its translation is CAWSVAGGRSPLHF.

The V gene is TRBV19, the J gene TRBJ2-7; 11 nucleotides match TRBD1. This CDR3 spans 14 amino acids. Trimming cost V 6 bases and J 3 bases; bases outside gene matches: 4. Germline V gene lookup returns CDR1 LNHDA and CDR2 SQIVND (reference sequence). The CDR3 region has the DNA TGTGCCAGTAGCTTGGGACAGGGGGGCTACGAGCAGTACTTC. It encodes CASSLGQGGYEQYF.

This chain joins TRBV24-1 and TRBJ2-1, with TRBD2 identical over 11 bases. The germline CDR1 and CDR2 sequences are KGHDR and SFDVKD. The CDR3 is 16 residues long. The junction had 6 bases not matched to a gene; V was cut back by 4 bases and J by 5 bases. The CDR3 DNA sequence: TGTGCCACCAGTGACGTTACTAGCGGGAGTGACAATGAGCAGTTCTTC. Translated: CATSDVTSGSDNEQFF.

The V and J genes are TRBV18 and TRBJ1-1, with TRBD1 matching 9 bases. V was clipped by 2 bases and J by 4 bases; unmatched bases: 2. This CDR3 comprises 14 residues. Germline V CDR1 and CDR2: KGHSH, LQKENI. The CDR3 DNA is TGTGCCAGCTCACCAGGGGACAGGGCCACTGAAGCTTTCTTT. It is translated as CASSPGDRATEAFF.

V and J are TRBV7-9 and TRBJ1-2; possibly TRBD1 for D (5 bases). The CDR3 has 16 amino acids. The germline V and J ends were trimmed by 5 bases and 6 bases, with 22 bases remaining between them. Germline V gene data show CDR1 as SEHNR and CDR2 as FQNEAQ (reference sequence). CDR3 in amino acids: CASSHPYLSTDDGYTF. The CDR3 DNA sequence: TGTGCCAGCAGCCACCCTTACCTTTCGACAGACGATGGCTACACCTTC. The entire variable domain, with the rest obtained from reference TRBV7-9 and TRBJ1-2, is as follows: DTGVSQNPRHKITKRGQNVTFRCDPISEHNRLYWYRQTLGQGPEFLTYFQNEAQLEKSRLLSDRFSAERPKGSFSTLEIQRTEQGDSAMYLCASSHPYLSTDDGYTFGSGTRLTVV.

The count of this clone is one. A single base separates this from a much larger clone, so it may be a read error. The rearrangement joins TRBV6-5 to TRBJ2-7; 9 bases map to TRBD1. V lost 0 bases and J lost 3; bases outside the gene matches: 3. Germline V gives CDR1 MNHEY, CDR2 SVGAGI. This CDR3 has 15 residues. CDR3 bases: TGTGCCAGCAGTTACTCCGGGACAGGGCGCTACGAGCAGTACTTC. Protein sequence: CASSYSGTGRYEQYF.